Presented here are 15 T cell receptor beta chains from one specimen sequenced in a study of blood T cell repertoires in COVID-19. This table comes from immunoSEQ multiplex PCR, and its TCRdb copy is limited to in-frame clones, with some not included. The table lists around 300,000 clones, nearly 90% of them singletons. Material: peripheral blood. The receptor source for this set is a man aged 18 to 30 with active or convalescent COVID-19.

V and J are TRBV6-1 and TRBJ1-2; 7 bases are shared with TRBD1. Trimming at V came to 4 bases and at J to 4 bases, leaving 15 bases not matched to a gene. The CDR3 covers 17 residues. Germline V gene lookup returns CDR1 MNHNS and CDR2 SASEGT. Written as DNA, the CDR3 is TGTGCCAGCAGTGGGTCTGACAGGGCTAGACTTGGCTATGGCTACACCTTC. Encoded protein: CASSGSDRARLGYGYTF.

Comment on this clone: Other DNA sequences in the sample encode the same CDR3. The V gene is TRBV6-5, the J gene TRBJ2-1; TRBD2 matches 12 bases. Germline CDR1 is MNHEY and CDR2 is SVGAGI. The CDR3 runs 13 residues. V shed 6 bases and J 7 bases; nucleotides not matched to a gene: 1. For the CDR3, the DNA is TGTGCCAGCAGGACTAGCGGGGGAAATGAGCAGTTCTTC. It is translated as CASRTSGGNEQFF.

V usage is TRBV2 and J usage is TRBJ1-1, with 8 bases aligning to TRBD1. The germline CDR1 and CDR2 sequences are SNHLY and FYNNEI. This CDR3 spans 15 amino acids. V trimming: 7 bases; J trimming: 3 bases; junction bases outside the gene matches: 10. The CDR3 sequence: CASIKITGGYTEAFF. The CDR3 region has the DNA TGTGCCAGCATTAAGATCACAGGGGGTTACACTGAAGCTTTCTTT.

The rearrangement links TRBV3-1 (or the pseudogene TRBV3-2) to TRBJ1-5; D gene unclear. The V end lost 4 bases, the J end lost 2 bases, and 9 bases lay between the germline ends. The germline CDR1 and CDR2 sequences are LGHDT and YNNKEL (reference sequence). The CDR3 length is 14 residues. The CDR3 DNA sequence: TGTGCCAGCAGCCGTCGTTTAGGCAATCAGCCCCAGCATTTT. Residues: CASSRRLGNQPQHF.

CDR3 in amino acids: CASGFYPGTANTGELFF. CDR3 sequence (DNA): TGTGCCAGCGGATTCTACCCCGGGACAGCAAACACCGGGGAGCTGTTTTTT. The chain couples TRBV7-9 to TRBJ2-2; 7 bases are a match to TRBD1. V lost 8 bases to trimming and J lost 2 bases; unmatched junction nucleotides: 14. CDR1 and CDR2 (germline): SEHNR, FQNEAQ (reference sequence). The CDR3 runs 17 residues.

The chain recombines TRBV7-9 with TRBJ1-2; D gene uncertain. The CDR3 length is 14 residues. Trimming shortened V by 2 bases and J by 3 bases, and 10 bases separated the two germline ends. CDR1 is SEHNR, CDR2 FQNEAQ, per germline (reference sequence). The CDR3 sequence: CASSLRPGDYGYTF. The CDR3 nucleotides read TGTGCCAGCAGCTTAAGGCCCGGGGACTATGGCTACACCTTC.

This sequence joins TRBV23-1 and TRBJ2-7, with 11 bases that match TRBD1. TRBV23-1 is an open reading frame whose function is uncertain. This CDR3 comprises 18 residues. V was clipped by 6 bases and J by 7 bases; unmatched bases: 20. The CDR3 here is CASRHYQDGQGALGEQYF. The CDR3 nucleotides read TGCGCCAGCAGGCACTACCAGGATGGACAGGGGGCTCTGGGAGAGCAGTACTTC.

V gene TRBV19 combines with J gene TRBJ1-1, with a weak D call TRBD1 (6 bases). This CDR3 contains 15 residues. V lost 2 bases, J lost 0 bases, and 10 bases lay in between. Germline-derived CDR1 and CDR2 are LNHDA and SQIVND (reference sequence). CDR3 region: CASSIKGQLNTEAFF. CDR3 nucleotide sequence: TGTGCCAGTAGTATAAAAGGACAGTTGAACACTGAAGCTTTCTTT.

The gene calls are TRBV5-6 and TRBJ1-1, with TRBD1 matching over 8 bases. V lost 0 bases to trimming and J lost 4 bases; unmatched junction nucleotides: 5. This CDR3 is 15 amino acids long. Germline assignment: CDR1 SGHDT and CDR2 YYEEEE. CDR3 loop: CASSLGTGIITEAFF. The CDR3 DNA follows: TGTGCCAGCAGCTTGGGGACAGGGATTATCACTGAAGCTTTCTTT.

CDR3 residues: CASSDRQGQRSETQYF. CDR3 nucleotide sequence: TGTGCCAGCAGTGATCGGCAGGGCCAAAGATCGGAGACCCAGTACTTC. V usage is TRBV2 and J usage is TRBJ2-5; TRBD1 is a possible D gene (5 bases). The germline gives CDR1 SNHLY, CDR2 FYNNEI. This CDR3 has 16 amino acids. Trimming took off 3 bases at V and 5 bases at J, with 19 bases between the two ends.

This clone has just one count. This chain uses TRBV27 with TRBJ1-1, with D possibly matching TRBD1 (5 bases). The CDR3 has 16 amino acids. The germline gives CDR1 MNHEY, CDR2 SMNVEV (reference sequence). The ends were cut back, 5 bases at V and 4 bases at J, with 20 bases in the middle. CDR3 sequence: CASSPNWLRTGTEAFF. In DNA, the CDR3 is TGTGCCAGCAGTCCGAACTGGCTTCGAACAGGCACTGAAGCTTTCTTT.

The rearrangement uses TRBV5-5 and TRBJ2-7; D perhaps matches TRBD1 (7 bases). Germline V CDR1 and CDR2: SGHKS, YYEKEE (reference sequence). The CDR3 loop spans 14 amino acids. Trimming pared 0 bases from V and 6 bases from J, leaving 13 bases between. The CDR3 reads CASSLASGGLEQYF. CDR3 nucleotide sequence: TGTGCCAGCAGCTTGGCTTCAGGGGGGCTCGAGCAGTACTTC.

The V call is TRBV4-1, the J call TRBJ1-2; D ambiguous. Looked up from germline, CDR1 is MGHRA and CDR2 is YSYEKL. This CDR3 comprises 14 residues. Trimming left V 4 bases short and J 0 bases short, with 9 bases between. CDR3 nucleotide sequence: TGCGCCAGCAGCCCCCGTGAGACTAACTATGGCTACACCTTC. Protein product: CASSPRETNYGYTF.

The chain links TRBV14 to TRBJ1-1, with TRBD1 matching 10 bases. This CDR3 is 14 amino acids long. Germline trimming cut 8 bases from V and 6 bases from J; bases unmatched to any gene: 9. Looked up from germline, CDR1 is SGHDN and CDR2 is FVKESK. The CDR3 sequence: CASREGQGRPEAFF. CDR3 DNA: TGTGCCAGCCGCGAGGGACAGGGGCGCCCTGAAGCTTTCTTT.

This clone appeared once. The chain employs TRBV13 and TRBJ1-4; D is unclear. Looked up from germline, CDR1 is PRHDT and CDR2 is FYEKMQ (reference sequence). The CDR3 contains 13 residues. The germline V and J ends were trimmed by 6 bases and 8 bases, with 13 bases remaining between them. CDR3 nucleotide sequence: TGTGCCAGCAGAAACGGGAAGTCCGAAAAACTGTTTTTT. The encoded protein is CASRNGKSEKLFF.